This T cell receptor beta chain was sequenced in a study of human T cells and chemical hapten exposure. Per the original methods: The number of TCRs in each sample had a median of approximately 96,000 and spanned about 20,000 to 690,600. TCRdb ran MiXCR on the RACE reads and lists one entry per CDR3 protein. Clone size and V and J calls follow TCRdb, not the original study. The sample carries about 65,000 distinct CDR3 sequences, 6% to 7% recorded once. V was pared by 4 bases and J by 7 bases, with 13 bases between. This CDR3 comprises 13 residues. In germline, CDR1 is KGHSY, CDR2 FQNENV. The time point was: healthy volunteer bleed at 6 weeks. Blood, whole and unfractionated, served as the source for total RNA extraction. General study findings and limits: Counts of TCRs above 1 in 1000 frequency stayed unchanged with DPC sensitization.

The table lists this clonotype with many counts. The antigen remains unidentified. The rearrangement uses TRBV16 and TRBJ2-5; possibly TRBD1 for D (6 bases). Sequencing was performed on whole blood. The source of this sequence is a female donor in good health. Some clones in this sample may be carry-over from other donors' samples. The CDR3 region is CASSPDSRGTQYF. DNA of the CDR3: TGTGCCAGCAGCCCGGACAGCCGAGGGACCCAGTACTTC.